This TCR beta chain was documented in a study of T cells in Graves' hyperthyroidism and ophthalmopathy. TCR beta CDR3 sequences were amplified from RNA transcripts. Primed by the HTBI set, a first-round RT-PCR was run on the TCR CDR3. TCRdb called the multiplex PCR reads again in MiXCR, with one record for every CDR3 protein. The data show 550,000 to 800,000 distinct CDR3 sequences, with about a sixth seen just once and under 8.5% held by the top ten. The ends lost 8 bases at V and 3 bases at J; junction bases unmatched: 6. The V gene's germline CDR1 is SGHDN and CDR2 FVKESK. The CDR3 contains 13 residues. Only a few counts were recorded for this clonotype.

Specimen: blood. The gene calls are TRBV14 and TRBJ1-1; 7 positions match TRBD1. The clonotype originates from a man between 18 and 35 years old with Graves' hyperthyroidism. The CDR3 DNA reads TGTGCCAGCCGTGACCAGGGGGACACTGAAGCTTTCTTT. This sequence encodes CASRDQGDTEAFF.